Listed here are 25 T cell receptor beta chains from one sample, sequenced in a study of follicular helper T cells after annual influenza vaccination. The protocol was immunoSEQ multiplex PCR, while the TCRdb copy is restricted to in-frame clones and leaves out a portion. The table includes around 8,700 clones, 75% to 85% detected once. This sample's time point: 2015-2016 season, 7 days after influenza vaccination. The starting material was CXCR5+ CD38- circulating T follicular helper cells from blood, obtained 7 days after influenza vaccination. Regarding subset: circulating Tfh, non-naive CD4+CXCR5+PD-1+ (ICOS+CD38+ or ICOS-CD38-). These receptors originate from an adult who received the influenza vaccine.

This clone ranks as large (0.1 to 1%). The sample carries other DNA sequences with the same CDR3. V and J are TRBV6-5 and TRBJ2-7; TRBD1 is a possible D gene (6 bases). CDR1 is MNHEY, CDR2 SVGAGI, per germline. The CDR3 sequence is 13 residues long. V was shortened by 6 bases and J by 0 bases, with 9 bases between the two germline ends. The CDR3 protein is CASRHRDSYEQYF. The CDR3, as DNA: TGTGCCAGCAGACACAGGGACTCCTACGAGCAGTACTTC.

The chain uses TRBV29-1 and TRBJ1-6, with D possibly being TRBD1 (5 bases). CDR1 is SQVTM and CDR2 is ANQGSEA in the germline V gene. The CDR3 loop spans 14 amino acids. Between the trimmed V and J ends, which lost 5 bases and 10 bases, there was a span of 18 bases. CDR3 sequence: CSVSGALEGSPLHF. DNA for the CDR3: TGCAGCGTTTCCGGGGCCCTGGAAGGGTCACCCCTCCACTTT.

The chain links TRBV11-2 to TRBJ1-2; D remains unclear. Germline V gene data show CDR1 as SGHAT and CDR2 as FQNNGV. CDR3 size: 15 residues. Trimming cost V 1 base and J 8 bases, with 17 bases left between them. The CDR3 nucleotides are TGTGCCAGCAGCTTAGCGACGGGCAGCGCTGGGGGCTACACCTTC. The encoded protein is CASSLATGSAGGYTF.

The genes are TRBV4-2 and TRBJ1-1; no definite D call. Germline CDR1 reads LGHNA; CDR2 reads YNFKEQ. V lost 4 bases and J lost 1, with 10 bases in between. The CDR3 has 14 amino acids. CDR3 nucleotide sequence: TGTGCCAGCAGCCCATCATACAGGAACACTGAAGCTTTCTTT. Its translation: CASSPSYRNTEAFF.

With respect to this clone: The junction and the germline gene differ at one end; a read error may be behind it. The chain combines TRBV6-5 with TRBJ2-7; D possibly corresponds to TRBD1 (5 bases). Germline CDR1 reads MNHEY; CDR2 reads SVGAGI. This CDR3 comprises 11 residues. DNA of the CDR3: TGCGCCAGCAGCCGCAGGGAAGAGCAGTACTTC. Translating gives CASSRREEQYF.

This clone is medium-sized within its sample. J is TRBJ2-7 and V is TRBV7-6; the D call may be TRBD1 or TRBD2 (5 bases each). Trimming pared 0 bases from V and 7 bases from J, leaving 13 bases between. CDR3 length: 14 residues. Germline V gene sequence: CDR1 SGHVS, CDR2 FNYEAQ. The CDR3 protein is CASSLAGVAAEQYF. Written as DNA, the CDR3 is TGTGCCAGCAGCTTAGCGGGGGTGGCGGCTGAGCAGTACTTC.

The chain carries TRBV27 and TRBJ2-1; D tentatively reads TRBD1 or TRBD2 (5 bases each). Looked up from germline, CDR1 is MNHEY and CDR2 is SMNVEV (reference sequence). This CDR3 comprises 13 residues. V was clipped by 5 bases and J by 9 bases, with 14 bases between them. The CDR3 sequence: CASSPGPAREQFF. CDR3 nucleotides: TGTGCCAGCAGTCCGGGACCCGCACGTGAGCAGTTCTTC.

V gene TRBV19 combines with J gene TRBJ1-5, with 7 positions matching TRBD1. This CDR3 has 16 amino acids. Germline V gene lookup returns CDR1 LNHDA and CDR2 SQIVND (reference sequence). With 2 bases clipped from V and 6 bases from J, the junction kept 10 bases outside the gene matches. The CDR3 sequence: CASSIRGQGEGQPQHF. CDR3 DNA: TGTGCCAGTAGTATAAGGGGTCAGGGGGAAGGTCAGCCCCAGCATTTT.

Written as DNA, the CDR3 is TGTGCCAGCGGGGATCCGCAGGGGACCCAGTACTTC. Translation: CASGDPQGTQYF. The rearrangement joins TRBV19 to TRBJ2-5; D may be TRBD1 or TRBD2 (5 bases each). V was cut by 9 bases and J by 7 bases, with 15 bases left in between. The CDR3 extends over 12 amino acids. Germline V CDR1 and CDR2: LNHDA, SQIVND (reference sequence).

The V call is TRBV28, the J call TRBJ1-4, with a tentative D call TRBD1 (6 bases). The CDR3 has 14 residues. Germline values: CDR1 MDHEN, CDR2 SYDVKM. V gave up 6 bases and J gave up 11 bases, with 19 bases separating them. CDR3 nucleotides: TGTGCCAGCAGGGTGACAGGCTCCATGCTCAAACTGTTTTTT. Amino acid sequence: CASRVTGSMLKLFF.

The V call is TRBV18, the J call TRBJ1-6, with D possibly TRBD1 on 6 matching bases. Germline CDR1 KGHSH, CDR2 LQKENI. The CDR3 runs to 14 residues. Deletions cut 3 bases from V and 9 bases from J, with 12 bases between. The CDR3 DNA sequence: TGTGCCAGCTCACCTGAGGGGGAGGGTTCACCCCTCCACTTT. It codes for CASSPEGEGSPLHF.

A few counts support this clone. The chain links TRBV15 to TRBJ1-2, with D hard to call. Trimming pared 0 bases from V and 6 bases from J, leaving 8 bases between. CDR3 length equals 13 residues. Looked up from germline, CDR1 is LNHNV and CDR2 is YYDKDF (reference sequence). The CDR3 sequence is CATSRDYSDGYTF. As DNA, the CDR3 is TGTGCCACCAGCAGAGATTATTCGGATGGCTACACCTTC.

Here the CDR3 DNA reads TGTGCCAGCAGTTTACTCCGAGAGGTACTGTTTTTT. This translates into CASSLLREVLFF. V is TRBV28 and J is TRBJ1-4, with unresolved D. The germline V and J ends were trimmed by 2 bases and 13 bases, with 11 bases remaining between them. CDR3 length: 12 amino acids. The germline V gene has CDR1 MDHEN and CDR2 SYDVKM.

This rearrangement joins TRBV5-5 to TRBJ2-7; TRBD1 or TRBD2 may be the D gene (6 bases each). With 2 bases removed from V and 4 bases from J, the gap between germline ends came to 16 bases. This CDR3 spans 15 amino acids. Germline CDR1 is SGHKS and CDR2 is YYEKEE (reference sequence). The CDR3 coding sequence is TGTGCCAGCAGCTTCTACGCGGGACATCAATACGAGCAGTACTTC. Translating it yields CASSFYAGHQYEQYF.

The genes are TRBV7-8 and TRBJ1-3, with 7 bases lining up with TRBD1. V shed 5 bases, J shed 0 bases, and the junction held 7 bases outside the gene matches. The germline V gene has CDR1 SGHVS and CDR2 FQNEAQ. The CDR3 consists of 16 residues. The CDR3 loop is CASSTNRGLSGNTIYF. CDR3 sequence (DNA): TGTGCCAGCAGCACTAACAGGGGACTCTCTGGAAACACCATATATTTT.

This chain joins TRBV2 and TRBJ2-7; D is undetermined. Germline V gene sequence: CDR1 SNHLY, CDR2 FYNNEI. The length of the CDR3 is 15 residues. The V end lost 3 bases, the J end lost 3 bases, and 15 bases lay between the germline ends. This chain's CDR3 is CASSDAGNPSYEQYF. In nucleotides, the CDR3 is TGTGCCAGCAGTGACGCCGGTAATCCAAGCTACGAGCAGTACTTC. Looking up the rest from reference TRBV2 and TRBJ2-7 gives the full variable domain: EPEVTQTPSHQVTQMGQEVILRCVPISNHLYFYWYRQILGQKVEFLVSFYNNEISEKSEIFDDQFSVERPDGSNFTLKIRSTKLEDSAMYFCASSDAGNPSYEQYFGPGTRLTVT.

The gene calls are TRBV28 and TRBJ1-3; D remains unclear. The CDR3 loop spans 17 amino acids. V lost 5 bases to trimming and J lost 4 bases, with 21 bases between them. Germline CDR1 reads MDHEN; CDR2 reads SYDVKM. The CDR3 is CASSPAGEAGSGNTIYF. CDR3 coding DNA: TGTGCCAGCAGTCCAGCCGGCGAGGCAGGAAGCGGAAACACCATATATTTT.

The chain carries TRBV7-2 and TRBJ2-5; 8 positions match TRBD2. Germline V gene lookup returns CDR1 SGHTA and CDR2 FQGNSA. CDR3 length: 17 residues. Trimming took 0 bases from V and 3 from J; bases not matched to a gene: 9. CDR3 amino acids: CASSLAHRGGLKETQYF. CDR3 nucleotides: TGTGCCAGCAGCTTAGCTCATCGGGGGGGCTTAAAAGAGACCCAGTACTTC.

The chain uses TRBV28 and TRBJ2-1, with D possibly being TRBD1 or TRBD2 (6 bases each). Trimming cost V 3 bases and J 8 bases, with 17 bases left between them. This CDR3 is built from 15 residues. Germline-derived CDR1 and CDR2 are MDHEN and SYDVKM. CDR3 in amino acids: CASSFWGARSYEQFF. CDR3 bases: TGTGCCAGCAGTTTTTGGGGGGCTCGTAGTTATGAGCAGTTCTTC.

V usage is TRBV6-1 and J usage is TRBJ2-3; TRBD2 aligns across 13 bases. V was clipped by 8 bases and J by 2 bases; unmatched bases: 4. This CDR3 is 15 amino acids long. CDR1 and CDR2 from the germline V gene are MNHNS and SASEGT. CDR3 amino acids: CASRTSGGYTDTQYF. The CDR3 nucleotides read TGTGCCAGCCGGACTAGCGGGGGTTACACAGATACGCAGTATTTT.

This chain uses TRBV6-5 with TRBJ1-3, with unresolved D. The CDR3 is 15 residues long. Trimming took off 5 bases at V and 0 bases at J, with 11 bases between the two ends. Germline V gene data show CDR1 as MNHEY and CDR2 as SVGAGI. The CDR3 protein is CASSRSLISGNTIYF. As DNA, the CDR3 is TGTGCCAGCAGTCGCTCCCTGATCTCTGGAAACACCATATATTTT.

V gene TRBV7-2 combines with J gene TRBJ2-7; TRBD2 matches at 7 bases. Trimming at V came to 3 bases and at J to 0 bases, leaving 5 bases not matched to a gene. CDR3 length: 15 amino acids. In germline, CDR1 is SGHTA, CDR2 FQGNSA. DNA of the CDR3: TGTGCCAGCAGCTTTAGCGCTAGCGGCTCCTACGAGCAGTACTTC. This gives the protein CASSFSASGSYEQYF.

The rearrangement uses TRBV10-1 and TRBJ2-1, with 7 bases identical to TRBD2. The ends lost 1 base at V and 4 bases at J; junction bases unmatched: 4. The CDR3 loop spans 15 amino acids. The germline gives CDR1 WNHNN, CDR2 SYGVQD (reference sequence). Written as DNA, the CDR3 is TGCGCCAGCAGTGAGTATGGCGGGGGTTACAATGAGCAGTTCTTC. This codes for CASSEYGGGYNEQFF.

V gene TRBV19 combines with J gene TRBJ2-1; 13 positions match TRBD2. Germline-derived CDR1 and CDR2 are LNHDA and SQIVND (reference sequence). The CDR3 totals 16 residues. With 5 bases clipped from V and 7 bases from J, the junction kept 8 bases outside the gene matches. CDR3 region: CASSSLTSGGLNEQFF. Here the CDR3 DNA reads TGTGCCAGTAGTTCCCTGACTAGCGGGGGGTTGAATGAGCAGTTCTTC.

This chain uses TRBV6-1 with TRBJ2-7, with a tentative D call TRBD1 (6 bases). Germline CDR1 and CDR2: MNHNS and SASEGT. V shed 4 bases and J shed 2 bases, with 15 bases lying between them. The CDR3 consists of 15 residues. Written as DNA, the CDR3 is TGTGCCAGCAGTGTAGAACGCGGACAGACCTACGAGCAGTACTTC. It yields the protein CASSVERGQTYEQYF.